Included here is one T cell receptor (beta chain) sequence, with context. Its antigen is not identified. CD4+CD25+CD127- Tregs, CD4+CD25- non-Tregs, CD4 and CD8 cells were sorted. The data were obtained in a study of Tregs in tolerant kidney transplant recipients. Findings of the study overall: Findings come from small patient numbers and require larger validation. Activated donor B cell expansion appeared to reveal the most relevant donor-specific TCRbeta repertoire. Biological reproducibility was not directly addressed, but technical replication error appeared minimal.

The germline gives CDR1 GTSNPN, CDR2 SVGIG (reference sequence). This CDR3 has 15 amino acids. V lost 0 bases and J lost 6, with 15 bases in between. TCRdb's table, derived via immunoSEQ multiplex PCR, lists solely in-frame clones and lacks some. This repertoire shows about 120,000 clones, 92% found once; its top ten account for around 0.6%. The sample taken for sequencing was CD4+ T cells from blood. This rearrangement joins TRBV30 to TRBJ2-1, with a weak D call TRBD1 (6 bases). This TCR was sampled from a human donor in good health. The CDR3 sequence: CAWSVVGAPGNEQFF. CDR3 nucleotide sequence: TGTGCCTGGAGTGTCGTGGGGGCTCCGGGCAATGAGCAGTTCTTC.